This T cell receptor beta chain is drawn from a study of preoperative IRX-2 immunotherapy in early breast cancer (dated by TCRdb to 2018 to 2020). The CDR3 starts with the cysteine, ends with the phenylalanine, and has 14 residues. This entry keeps only the CDR3 DNA: 42 bases, framed from base 1. V loses 10 bases of germline sequence and J loses 8 bases, and the interval between the two ends is 23 bases. The germline V gene yields MNHGY for CDR1 and SAAAGT for CDR2. Regarding this clone: No antigen is known for it. Base qualities are not provided; no much larger clone lies one nucleotide away.

This specimen's treatment or condition label, interpreted: preoperative locoregional IRX-2 cytokine immunotherapy. The samples were obtained from a phase Ib study in which preoperative, locoregional IRX-2 cytokine immunotherapy intended to prime immune responses was tested. The donors were early-stage breast cancer patients who were given IRX-2 prior to surgery. The method behind the library was the immunoSEQ multiplex PCR assay. TCRdb retrieved this table from immuneACCESS and kept in-frame rearrangements only. Not all clones are present; in checked studies, unresolved V genes account for under half, and no reason is known for the remainder. The table for this sample lists about 98,000 clones; just over 85% of them were counted only once. Clones ranked in the top ten supply under 2.5% of the sample.

Here the sequenced sample was tumor tissue, taken after IRX-2 immunotherapy. The origin of this receptor is a human donor with breast cancer. The V gene is TRBV6-8 and the J gene is TRBJ1-2; a confident D gene designation cannot be given. In nucleotides, the sequence is TGTGCCATCACTCCGGATCCCTCGGCCAGGGGCTACACCTTC. Its amino acids are CAITPDPSARGYTF.